This T cell receptor (beta chain) was obtained from a study of T cells expressing NK-cell markers. CDR3 length: 12 residues. In germline, CDR1 is SNHLY, CDR2 FYNNEI. As the method of synthesis, 5'RACE template switching with UMIs yielded TCR beta cDNA. TCRdb reprocessed the 5' RACE reads, with one entry per CDR3 protein and no DNA. This table holds 150,000 or so distinct CDR3 sequences. The sequencing sample was made of blood T cells: a sorted CD56 or NKG2C T cell subset, CD4+ or CD8+ T cells, or bulk PBMC T cells (not recorded which). The source is a woman aged 18 to 69 in good health. The chain uses TRBV2 and TRBJ2-7; checking the TCRdb D call of TRBD1 is not possible without DNA. CDR3 sequence reads: CAGPGSSYEQYF.